A single sample gave rise to the 30 T cell receptor beta chains below, sequenced in a study of CD8 T cells in ankylosing spondylitis. Study results and limitations: A motif in TCR beta, a set of eight or nine highly homologous variants, appeared characteristic of ankylosing spondylitis blood.

TCRdb re-called the 5' RACE reads through MiXCR, storing one row per CDR3 protein. The profile shows over 200,000 distinct CDR3 sequences, 18% of them singletons. For these TCRs, the target antigens are not known. The sequencing sample was made of blood, either unsorted or a sorted T cell fraction (not recorded which). The origin of the receptors is a male donor with ankylosing spondylitis.

CDR3 in amino acids: CASSLGTGGPGELFF. The CDR3 DNA sequence: TGTGCCAGCAGTTTAGGGACAGGGGGCCCCGGGGAGCTGTTTTTT. V usage is TRBV12-3 or TRBV12-4 and J usage is TRBJ2-2; 11 bases match TRBD1. J was trimmed by 6 bases and V by 1 base; bases with no gene match: 1. The CDR3 covers 15 residues.

This clonotype was detected once. The chain combines TRBV30 with TRBJ2-7; D ambiguous. Germline CDR1 is GTSNPN and CDR2 is SVGIG (reference sequence). Trimming cost V 0 bases and J 0 bases, with 9 bases left between them. The CDR3 covers 14 residues. The CDR3 reads CAWSVPGGSYEQYF. CDR3 bases: TGTGCCTGGAGTGTACCCGGCGGCTCCTACGAGCAGTACTTC.

This clonotype was seen at least ten times. CDR3 nucleotides: TGCAGCTCGTTAGCGGGAGGAAGGAATGAGCAGTTCTTC. It yields the protein CSSLAGGRNEQFF. J is TRBJ2-1 and V is TRBV29-1, with TRBD2 matching over 10 bases. The CDR3 loop spans 13 amino acids. Germline lookup yields CDR1 SQVTM and CDR2 ANQGSEA. With V trimmed by 8 bases and J by 7 bases, 8 bases remained unmatched.

The genes are TRBV4-1 and TRBJ2-3, with a possible D match to TRBD1 (6 bases). This CDR3 has 16 amino acids. Germline CDR1 and CDR2: MGHRA and YSYEKL. Trimming removed 0 bases at V and 1 base at J, with 11 bases between. The CDR3 reads CASSQEGPGGTDTQYF. CDR3 DNA: TGCGCCAGCAGCCAAGAGGGGCCAGGGGGCACAGATACGCAGTATTTT.

The chain employs TRBV10-3 and TRBJ2-7; tentatively, D is TRBD2 (5 bases). Germline CDR1 is ENHRY and CDR2 is SYGVKD. CDR3 length: 11 amino acids. V was pared by 8 bases and J by 4 bases, with 9 bases between. This CDR3 is CAIGSGYEQYF. In DNA form, the CDR3 reads TGTGCCATCGGGAGTGGATACGAGCAGTACTTC.

V and J are TRBV5-8 and TRBJ2-3, with TRBD2 as a possible D gene (5 bases). The ends were cut back, 2 bases at V and 0 bases at J, with 10 bases in the middle. Germline lookup yields CDR1 SGHTS and CDR2 YDEGEE. CDR3 length: 15 amino acids. The CDR3 coding sequence is TGTGCCAGCAGCTTACAGCGGACTAGCACAGATACGCAGTATTTT. It specifies CASSLQRTSTDTQYF.

This clonotype turned up a few times. The chain uses TRBV27 and TRBJ2-5; 15 bases agree with TRBD2. The CDR3 runs to 15 residues. V lost 6 bases to trimming and J lost 5 bases; unmatched junction nucleotides: 4. Germline V lookup: CDR1 MNHEY, CDR2 SMNVEV (reference sequence). The CDR3 region is CASSVGTSGRETQYF. The CDR3 bases are TGTGCCAGCAGCGTTGGGACTAGCGGGAGGGAGACCCAGTACTTC.

The CDR3 here is CAIPNAQERGPYNEQFF. The CDR3 DNA sequence: TGTGCCATCCCTAACGCCCAAGAAAGGGGGCCCTACAATGAGCAGTTCTTC. The V and J genes are TRBV5-8 and TRBJ2-1, with 7 bases matching TRBD1. The V gene's germline CDR1 is SGHTS and CDR2 YDEGEE. J was trimmed by 2 bases and V by 9 bases; bases with no gene match: 17. The length of the CDR3 is 17 residues.

The chain links TRBV4-3 to TRBJ2-3; 9 bases are shared with TRBD2. V lost 2 bases and J lost 3; bases outside the gene matches: 6. Germline V lookup: CDR1 LGHNA, CDR2 YSLEER. This CDR3 region has 16 residues. CDR3: CASSQYSGSLTDTQYF. The CDR3, as DNA: TGCGCCAGCAGCCAATATAGCGGGAGTTTAACAGATACGCAGTATTTT.

The sample holds one count of this clonotype. The rearrangement links TRBV18 to TRBJ2-7; a weak D match, TRBD1 (6 bases). Trimming left V 4 bases short and J 7 bases short, with 23 bases between. Per the germline V gene, CDR1 is KGHSH and CDR2 is LQKENI. The CDR3 spans 16 residues. The chain's CDR3 is CASSLYELRQVGEQYF. The CDR3 nucleotides read TGTGCCAGCTCACTTTACGAGCTACGACAGGTTGGAGAGCAGTACTTC.

V and J are TRBV29-1 and TRBJ1-2; tentatively, D is TRBD1 (5 bases). The CDR3 length is 12 residues. V was pared by 4 bases and J by 4 bases, with 10 bases between. Germline lookup yields CDR1 SQVTM and CDR2 ANQGSEA. The CDR3: CSVGGESYGYTF. The CDR3 DNA sequence: TGCAGCGTTGGGGGGGAAAGCTATGGCTACACCTTC.

The gene calls are TRBV7-6 and TRBJ1-4, with D maybe TRBD1 (6 bases). Trimming took 4 bases from V and 8 from J, leaving 14 bases between them. The CDR3 contains 14 residues. The germline V gene has CDR1 SGHVS and CDR2 FNYEAQ. The CDR3 loop is CASSSDSLGEKLFF. The DNA for the CDR3 is TGTGCCAGCAGCTCGGACAGCTTGGGGGAAAAACTGTTTTTT.

This clonotype was detected only a few times. This chain joins TRBV7-8 and TRBJ1-1; maybe TRBD1 (6 bases). This CDR3 is 14 amino acids long. The germline V gene encodes CDR1 SGHVS and CDR2 FQNEAQ. Trimming took off 4 bases at V and 0 bases at J, with 9 bases between the two ends. CDR3 loop: CASSWTVLNTEAFF. The CDR3 DNA reads TGTGCCAGCAGCTGGACAGTGTTGAACACTGAAGCTTTCTTT.

The sample holds many counts of this clonotype. The chain links TRBV2 to TRBJ1-1; 7 bases are shared with TRBD1. This CDR3 contains 13 residues. Trimming took 6 bases from V and 3 from J; bases not matched to a gene: 4. CDR1 and CDR2 from the germline V gene are SNHLY and FYNNEI. CDR3 region: CASSYTGDTEAFF. CDR3 bases: TGTGCCAGCAGCTACACAGGGGACACTGAAGCTTTCTTT.

This chain joins TRBV7-9 and TRBJ1-1; no clear D. CDR1 is SEHNR and CDR2 is FQNEAQ in the germline V gene (reference sequence). The CDR3 has 13 residues. V was cut by 5 bases and J by 7 bases, with 14 bases left in between. The CDR3 region has the DNA TGTGCCAGCAGCGCCGCGGGTGCCTTTGAAGCTTTCTTT. As protein: CASSAAGAFEAFF.

This clonotype has only a few counts. The chain links TRBV10-3 to TRBJ2-1; maybe TRBD2 (6 bases). The CDR3 spans 14 residues. Germline lookup yields CDR1 ENHRY and CDR2 SYGVKD. V dropped 0 bases and J dropped 3 bases, with 6 bases sitting between them. The CDR3 DNA sequence: TGTGCCATCAGTGAGTCGGGAGGCTACAATGAGCAGTTCTTC. It specifies CAISESGGYNEQFF.

In this sample, this clonotype turned up a few times. The rearrangement joins TRBV4-1 to TRBJ2-7; no definite D call. The CDR3 contains 15 residues. The V end lost 0 bases, the J end lost 7 bases, and 16 bases lay between the germline ends. Germline assignment: CDR1 MGHRA and CDR2 YSYEKL. CDR3 region: CASSQEPVSPLEQYF. CDR3 DNA sequence: TGCGCCAGCAGCCAAGAGCCTGTAAGCCCCCTGGAGCAGTACTTC.

This clonotype was seen a few times. V is TRBV20-1 and J is TRBJ2-7, with D possibly TRBD2 on 6 matching bases. The germline V gene encodes CDR1 DFQATT and CDR2 SNEGSKA (reference sequence). This CDR3 comprises 16 residues. Trimming left V 0 bases short and J 7 bases short, with 22 bases between. In DNA, the CDR3 is TGCAGTGCTAGAGATCAGGCTAGCGCAAGCCCTTGGGAGCAGTACTTC. The encoded protein is CSARDQASASPWEQYF.

This clonotype came up many times. The V and J genes are TRBV29-1 and TRBJ2-1, with unresolved D. The V end was cut by 8 bases, the J end by 2 bases, with 7 bases between. The germline V gene has CDR1 SQVTM and CDR2 ANQGSEA. The CDR3 covers 11 residues. CDR3 sequence (DNA): TGCAGCCCTTTGCCCTACAATGAGCAGTTCTTC. It encodes CSPLPYNEQFF.

This clonotype has just a few counts. The rearrangement links TRBV7-8 to TRBJ2-3; 9 bases are shared with TRBD2. V lost 3 bases to trimming and J lost 6 bases; unmatched junction nucleotides: 4. CDR1 and CDR2 from the germline V gene are SGHVS and FQNEAQ. The CDR3 covers 14 residues. The CDR3 coding sequence is TGTGCCAGCAGCTTGCGGGGGGGCAAGGATACGCAGTATTTT. Residues: CASSLRGGKDTQYF. Based on the CDR3 plus reference TRBV7-8 and TRBJ2-3, the full variable domain is GAGVSQSPRYKVAKRGQDVALRCDPISGHVSLFWYQQALGQGPEFLTYFQNEAQLDKSGLPSDRFFAERPEGSVSTLKIQRTQQEDSAVYLCASSLRGGKDTQYFGPGTRLTVL.

The rearrangement uses TRBV3-1 and TRBJ1-6, with unresolved D. V lost 0 bases and J lost 10, with 7 bases in between. Looked up from germline, CDR1 is LGHDT and CDR2 is YNNKEL (reference sequence). The CDR3 consists of 13 residues. The CDR3 sequence is CASSQDVGSPLHF. CDR3 nucleotides: TGTGCCAGCAGCCAAGATGTTGGGTCACCCCTCCACTTT.

The V and J genes are TRBV29-1 and TRBJ2-7; 8 bases fit TRBD1. This CDR3 has 11 amino acids. Per the germline V gene, CDR1 is SQVTM and CDR2 is ANQGSEA. J lost 7 bases, V lost 6 bases, and 5 bases had no gene match. The CDR3 region is CSVTGESEQYF. The CDR3 DNA is TGCAGCGTGACAGGGGAGTCGGAGCAGTACTTC.

For the CDR3, the DNA is TGTGCCAGCAGCTTAGCCCGGACTAGCGGAACCGGGGAGCTGTTTTTT. It codes for CASSLARTSGTGELFF. J is TRBJ2-2 and V is TRBV7-8; 10 bases align to TRBD2. The CDR3 contains 16 residues. V lost 0 bases and J lost 5; bases outside the gene matches: 3. In germline, CDR1 is SGHVS, CDR2 FQNEAQ.

This clonotype was picked up many times. The chain combines TRBV5-6 with TRBJ1-2; D remains unclear. Between the trimmed V and J ends, which lost 0 bases and 4 bases, there was a span of 10 bases. The CDR3 consists of 14 residues. Per germline, CDR1 SGHDT and CDR2 YYEEEE. The CDR3 nucleotides are TGTGCCAGCAGCTTGGTTCCGATCCCCTATGGCTACACCTTC. Translated: CASSLVPIPYGYTF.

The rearrangement uses TRBV6-2 or TRBV6-3 and TRBJ2-1, with 9 nucleotides matching TRBD1. The CDR3 runs 16 residues. Germline V gene lookup returns CDR1 MNHEY and CDR2 SVGEGT. V was pared by 6 bases and J by 7 bases, with 13 bases of the junction left unmatched. CDR3 region: CASRRLGDREGNEQFF. In DNA, the CDR3 is TGTGCCAGCAGACGACTCGGGGACAGGGAGGGTAATGAGCAGTTCTTC.

V and J are TRBV6-5 and TRBJ1-1, with D unclear. Germline CDR1 reads MNHEY; CDR2 reads SVGAGI. V shed 0 bases and J shed 5 bases, with 13 bases lying between them. The CDR3 has 15 amino acids. Here the CDR3 DNA reads TGTGCCAGCAGTTACTCCCCGGGAGTGATGACTGAAGCTTTCTTT. Translating it yields CASSYSPGVMTEAFF.

Worth noting for this clonotype: This may stem from a read error, because a much larger clone lies one nucleotide away. This chain joins TRBV12-3 or TRBV12-4 and TRBJ2-7, with D possibly being TRBD1 (5 bases). V lost 5 bases, J lost 4 bases, and 15 bases lay in between. The CDR3 is 14 residues long. CDR3 loop: CASSMTWGGYEQYF. The CDR3 DNA follows: TGTGCCAGCAGTATGACATGGGGCGGATACGAGCAGTACTTC.

The chain employs TRBV12-3 or TRBV12-4 and TRBJ2-5; 8 bases map to TRBD2. Losses at the gene ends were 5 bases for V and 4 bases for J; bases not matched to a gene: 12. This CDR3 has 16 amino acids. In DNA form, the CDR3 reads TGTGCCAGCAGTCCAACCGGGACTAGGGCTGGAGAGACCCAGTACTTC. It specifies CASSPTGTRAGETQYF.

This clonotype was recorded a few times. CDR3 DNA: TGTGCCAGCAGTTGGGTGGCGGGGGGTATTACCGGGGAGCTGTTTTTT. Translating it yields CASSWVAGGITGELFF. The chain has TRBV12-3 or TRBV12-4 and TRBJ2-2; 8 bases fit TRBD2. With V trimmed by 4 bases and J by 5 bases, 9 bases remained unmatched. The CDR3 sequence is 16 residues long.

At least ten counts were recorded for this clonotype. The chain has TRBV5-1 and TRBJ2-2; 7 bases line up with TRBD1. The CDR3 covers 15 residues. Per the germline V gene, CDR1 is SGHRS and CDR2 is YFSETQ. V lost 1 base, J lost 0 bases, and 0 bases stayed unmatched. The CDR3 region has the DNA TGCGCCAGCAGCTTGACAGGGGCGAACACCGGGGAGCTGTTTTTT. This translates into CASSLTGANTGELFF.